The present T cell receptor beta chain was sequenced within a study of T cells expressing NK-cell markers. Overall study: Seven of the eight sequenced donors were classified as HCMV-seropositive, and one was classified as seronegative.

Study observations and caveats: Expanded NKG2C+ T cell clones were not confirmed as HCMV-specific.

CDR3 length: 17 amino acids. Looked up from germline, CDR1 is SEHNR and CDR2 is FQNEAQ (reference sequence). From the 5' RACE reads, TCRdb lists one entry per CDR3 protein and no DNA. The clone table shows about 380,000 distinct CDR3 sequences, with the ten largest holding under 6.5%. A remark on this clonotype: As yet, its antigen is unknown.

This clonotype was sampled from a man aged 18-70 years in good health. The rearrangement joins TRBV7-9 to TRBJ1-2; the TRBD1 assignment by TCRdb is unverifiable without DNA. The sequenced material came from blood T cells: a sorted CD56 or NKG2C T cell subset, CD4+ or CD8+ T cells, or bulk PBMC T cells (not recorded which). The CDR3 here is CASLGEGTGEPVGSYTF.